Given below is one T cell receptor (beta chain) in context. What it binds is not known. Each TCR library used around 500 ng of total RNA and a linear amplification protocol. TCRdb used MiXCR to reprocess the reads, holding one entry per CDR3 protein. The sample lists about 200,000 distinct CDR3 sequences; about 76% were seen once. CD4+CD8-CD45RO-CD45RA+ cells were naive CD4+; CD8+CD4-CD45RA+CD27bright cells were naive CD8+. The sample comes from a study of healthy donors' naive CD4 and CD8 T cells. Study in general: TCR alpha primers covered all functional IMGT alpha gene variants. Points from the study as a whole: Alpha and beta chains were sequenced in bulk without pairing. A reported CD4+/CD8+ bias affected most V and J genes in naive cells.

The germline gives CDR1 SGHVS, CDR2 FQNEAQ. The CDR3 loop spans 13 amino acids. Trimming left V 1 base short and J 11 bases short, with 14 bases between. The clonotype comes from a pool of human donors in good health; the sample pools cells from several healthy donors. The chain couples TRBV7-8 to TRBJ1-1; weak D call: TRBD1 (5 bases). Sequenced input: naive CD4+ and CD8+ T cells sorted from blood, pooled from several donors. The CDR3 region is CASSLEVGRGAFF. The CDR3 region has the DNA TGTGCCAGCAGCTTAGAGGTGGGACGGGGGGCTTTCTTT. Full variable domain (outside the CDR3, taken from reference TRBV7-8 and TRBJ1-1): GAGVSQSPRYKVAKRGQDVALRCDPISGHVSLFWYQQALGQGPEFLTYFQNEAQLDKSGLPSDRFFAERPEGSVSTLKIQRTQQEDSAVYLCASSLEVGRGAFFGQGTRLTVV.